This TCR beta chain was identified in a study of T cell changes during pregnancy in multiple sclerosis. The method was immunoSEQ multiplex PCR; TCRdb's version includes in-frame clones alone and lacks a portion of them. The table has 90,000 to 120,000 clones, 85% to 95% seen once. Sequenced here: peripheral blood, sampled in the third trimester of pregnancy. The clonotype comes from a female donor in good health, enrolled as a control in a pregnancy study.

The CDR3 sequence: CASTQSPGNYGYTF. For the CDR3, the DNA is TGTGCCAGTACCCAGAGCCCAGGGAACTATGGCTACACCTTC. This sequence joins TRBV19 and TRBJ1-2; a possible D gene is TRBD1 (5 bases). V lost 7 bases and J lost 2, with 14 bases in between. Germline CDR1 is LNHDA and CDR2 is SQIVND (reference sequence). CDR3 length: 14 residues.